This T cell receptor (beta chain) appears in the sequencing data of a study of cytomegalovirus exposure and HLA in healthy donors. Study-wide points: Both high specificity and high sensitivity reportedly marked the classifier's diagnosis of cytomegalovirus status. Later on, a genetic analysis was performed. It linked a missense variant in DCLRE1C with V- and J-gene trimming of TCR beta.

Both 60 Vbeta primers and 13 Jbeta primers went into the PCR. Clones were sequenced by immunoSEQ multiplex PCR, and TCRdb holds only the in-frame ones, with some missing. The data hold 200,000 or so clones, with 81% observed a single time. Healthy bone marrow donors made up the donors. Concerning this clone: Antigen specificity is unknown.

V lost 2 bases and J lost 0, with 10 bases in between. The CDR3 totals 15 residues. The germline V gene has CDR1 KGHSH and CDR2 LQKENI. The TCR comes from a man aged 50 to 60 in good health and CMV-seronegative. The chain carries TRBV18 and TRBJ1-1; D possibly corresponds to TRBD1 (5 bases). Sequenced input: PBMCs. For the CDR3, the DNA is TGTGCCAGCTCACCAGGGGCCTTCTTGAACACTGAAGCTTTCTTT. Amino acid sequence: CASSPGAFLNTEAFF.